Listed below are T cell receptor beta chains from one sample, sequenced in a study of blood T cell repertoires in COVID-19. The assay was immunoSEQ multiplex PCR, and TCRdb's table has in-frame clones only and misses some. Among a few hundred thousand clones, 86% were seen once, and the ten largest hold less than 8%. The sequencing input was peripheral blood. These receptors all come from a man in his sixties with acute or convalescent COVID-19. CDR3s include the opening cysteine and the closing phenylalanine or tryptophan. D genes are given only for firm matches. Rows may omit the clone size; those that give it use once, few, many or a size class.

clone_size	cdr3_length	d_call	v_call	j_call	cdr3_aa	cdr3_nt
.	11	.	TRBV20-1	TRBJ1-2	CSATRQDSYTF	TGCAGTGCTACGAGACAGGATTCCTACACCTTC
.	16	TRBD2	TRBV6-2/TRBV6-3	TRBJ2-2	CASSGEAGKNTGELFF	TGTGCCAGCAGTGGGGAAGCGGGAAAGAACACCGGGGAGCTGTTTTTT
.	15	.	TRBV4-3	TRBJ2-7	CASSLAAAANYEQYF	TGCGCCAGCAGCTTAGCCGCGGCAGCAAACTACGAGCAGTACTTC
.	16	TRBD1	TRBV7-9	TRBJ1-5	CASSLSVGTGIQPQHF	TGTGCCAGCAGCTTAAGTGTGGGGACAGGGATTCAGCCCCAGCATTTT
.	12	.	TRBV25-1	TRBJ1-2	CASSAGPYGYTF	TGTGCCAGCAGTGCAGGGCCCTATGGCTACACCTTC
.	14	TRBD1	TRBV5-5	TRBJ1-1	CASSFGAGGTEAFF	TGTGCCAGCAGCTTCGGGGCAGGGGGCACTGAAGCTTTCTTT
.	15	TRBD2	TRBV25-1	TRBJ2-1	CASSPLAGGYNEQFF	TGTGCCAGCAGCCCTCTAGCGGGAGGCTACAATGAGCAGTTCTTC
once	11	.	TRBV5-8	TRBJ1-2	CASSLDIGYTF	TGTGCCAGCAGCTTGGACATCGGCTACACCTTC
.	13	TRBD2	TRBV30	TRBJ2-7	CAWSVSGRNEQYF	TGTGCCTGGAGTGTTAGCGGGAGAAACGAGCAGTACTTC
.	15	TRBD2	TRBV29-1	TRBJ2-2	CSVMGLAESTGELFF	TGCAGCGTTATGGGACTAGCGGAGTCCACCGGGGAGCTGTTTTTT
few	14	.	TRBV7-9	TRBJ2-1	CASSLGVGGDEQFF	TGTGCCAGCAGCTTAGGGGTGGGCGGGGACGAGCAGTTCTTC
.	14	.	TRBV5-1	TRBJ2-7	CASSLAAGTYEQYF	TGCGCCAGCAGCTTGGCGGCAGGAACCTACGAGCAGTACTTC
.	17	.	TRBV21-1	TRBJ1-6	CASSKGRTGEDNSPLHF	TGTGCCAGCAGCAAAGGGAGGACAGGGGAGGATAATTCACCCCTCCACTTT
.	20	TRBD2	TRBV4-3	TRBJ2-5	CASSKSGGRRGAGSQETQYF	TGCGCCAGCAGCAAAAGTGGAGGAAGGAGAGGAGCGGGGTCACAAGAGACCCAGTACTTC
once	14	TRBD1	TRBV19	TRBJ2-5	CASSGNRGAETQYF	TGTGCCAGTAGTGGGAACAGGGGAGCGGAGACCCAGTACTTC
few	18	TRBD2	TRBV7-9	TRBJ2-3	CASSTGLAGVQGGEPQYF	TGTGCCAGCAGCACGGGACTAGCGGGAGTGCAGGGGGGTGAACCGCAGTATTTT
.	15	TRBD1	TRBV19	TRBJ2-7	CASSPRDRSSYEQYF	TGTGCCAGTAGTCCCCGGGACAGGTCATCCTACGAGCAGTACTTC
.	14	TRBD1	TRBV7-9	TRBJ2-7	CASSPRQGNYEQYF	TGTGCCAGCAGCCCGAGACAGGGGAACTACGAGCAGTACTTC
.	12	.	TRBV6-6	TRBJ2-7	CASSQARREQYF	TGTGCCAGCAGTCAAGCTAGGAGGGAGCAGTACTTC
.	13	TRBD2	TRBV25-1	TRBJ2-7	CASSELGGTRQYF	TGTGCCAGCAGTGAATTAGGGGGGACTAGACAGTACTTC
.	13	TRBD1	TRBV6-2/TRBV6-3	TRBJ2-7	CASSYGQGSEQYF	TGTGCCAGCAGTTATGGACAGGGGAGCGAGCAGTACTTC
.	16	.	TRBV7-9	TRBJ1-2	CASSLDSGVGNYGYTF	TGTGCCAGCAGCTTAGATTCCGGGGTGGGGAACTATGGCTACACCTTC
.	11	.	TRBV24-1	TRBJ2-5	CATRDWETQYF	TGTGCCACCCGAGACTGGGAGACCCAGTACTTC
.	22	TRBD2	TRBV7-3	TRBJ2-2	CASSLRAPLAGGNYYNTGELFF	TGTGCCAGCAGCTTAAGGGCCCCTCTAGCGGGAGGGAATTATTACAACACCGGGGAGCTGTTTTTT